The 8 T cell receptor beta chains listed next were all sequenced from one sample in a study of identical twins. Each CDR3 protein is one row after TCRdb ran MiXCR on the 5' RACE reads. The data show 450,000 to 500,000 distinct CDR3 sequences, around an eighth seen once. These same records also appear under a second study, on yellow fever vaccine responses in identical twins.

Sequencing used CD4+ T cells sorted from blood. These receptors all come from a woman in her late teens or twenties in good health.

This clonotype was observed at least ten times. J is TRBJ2-7 and V is TRBV12-3 or TRBV12-4, with D tentatively TRBD1 or TRBD2 (6 bases each). The CDR3 is made up of 15 amino acids. Between the trimmed V and J ends, which lost 7 bases and 2 bases, there was a span of 18 bases. CDR3 loop: CASNPRGAGPYEQYF. CDR3 nucleotide sequence: TGTGCCAGCAACCCAAGGGGGGCAGGGCCCTACGAGCAGTACTTC.

The table lists this clonotype with a few counts. The V call is TRBV6-1, the J call TRBJ1-4; 7 bases match TRBD1. The CDR3 consists of 14 residues. Germline values: CDR1 MNHNS, CDR2 SASEGT. Trimming removed 4 bases from V and 4 bases from J; junction bases left unmatched: 3. In DNA, the CDR3 is TGTGCCAGCAGTGTGACAGGGCTTAATGAAAAACTGTTTTTT. Translating gives CASSVTGLNEKLFF.

This clonotype was detected many times. This sequence joins TRBV12-3 or TRBV12-4 and TRBJ2-5, with 7 bases identical to TRBD1. The CDR3 is made up of 16 amino acids. The ends lost 6 bases at V and 1 base at J; junction bases unmatched: 11. CDR3 protein: CASSTGTATIQETQYF. The DNA for the CDR3 is TGTGCCAGCAGCACCGGGACAGCTACTATCCAAGAGACCCAGTACTTC.

This clonotype was counted at least ten times. This chain uses TRBV20-1 with TRBJ2-1; TRBD2 matches at 9 bases. CDR3 length equals 15 residues. Trimming removed 4 bases from V and 2 bases from J; junction bases left unmatched: 6. Germline assignment: CDR1 DFQATT and CDR2 SNEGSKA (reference sequence). CDR3: CSAISLAGPYNEQFF. Here the CDR3 DNA reads TGCAGTGCTATCAGTCTAGCGGGACCCTACAATGAGCAGTTCTTC.

The V call is TRBV29-1, the J call TRBJ2-7; possibly TRBD1 for D (5 bases). Trimming cost V 7 bases and J 0 bases, with 16 bases left between them. Germline CDR1 is SQVTM and CDR2 is ANQGSEA. The CDR3 consists of 14 residues. As DNA, the CDR3 is TGCAGCGCCCGACAGTCCGATAGCTCCTACGAGCAGTACTTC. Amino acids: CSARQSDSSYEQYF.

This chain uses TRBV30 with TRBJ2-2; no clear D. V gave up 0 bases and J gave up 6 bases, with 5 bases separating them. The germline CDR1 and CDR2 sequences are GTSNPN and SVGIG (reference sequence). The CDR3 totals 12 residues. The CDR3 here is CAWSVPPGELFF. CDR3 bases: TGTGCCTGGAGTGTCCCGCCCGGGGAGCTGTTTTTT.

The table lists this clonotype with a few counts. The chain combines TRBV5-1 with TRBJ2-3; TRBD1 matches at 7 bases. V dropped 2 bases and J dropped 4; count of bases not matched to a gene: 7. This CDR3 comprises 15 residues. Germline values: CDR1 SGHRS, CDR2 YFSETQ. CDR3: CASSFWGQGADTQYF. DNA of the CDR3: TGCGCCAGCAGCTTCTGGGGGCAGGGGGCAGATACGCAGTATTTT. Using reference TRBV5-1 and TRBJ2-3 for the parts outside the CDR3, the full variable domain is KAGVTQTPRYLIKTRGQQVTLSCSPISGHRSVSWYQQTPGQGLQFLFEYFSETQRNKGNFPGRFSGRQFSNSRSEMNVSTLELGDSALYLCASSFWGQGADTQYFGPGTRLTVL.

A few counts support this clonotype. V usage is TRBV5-1 and J usage is TRBJ1-2, with 10 bases aligning to TRBD1. Germline V CDR1 and CDR2: SGHRS, YFSETQ. The J segment lost 4 bases and the V segment lost 3 bases, leaving 3 bases of the junction unmatched. This CDR3 is built from 14 residues. This CDR3 reads CASSYGTGVYGYTF. Written as DNA, the CDR3 is TGCGCCAGCAGCTACGGGACAGGGGTCTATGGCTACACCTTC.